The clone carrying this T cell receptor beta chain has just a few counts. TCRdb's copy holds only in-frame clones and misses some; the assay was immunoSEQ multiplex PCR. The sample includes about 660,000 clones, 88% of them seen just once. CDR1 is LNHDA and CDR2 is SQIVND in the germline V gene (reference sequence). The CDR3 consists of 13 residues. V lost 5 bases, J lost 10 bases, and 17 bases lay in between. The entry originates in a study of shared T cell receptors in the human thymus. These data were likewise used in another study, on human thymus T cells.

Sample: thymocytes. The V and J genes are TRBV19 and TRBJ1-1; a weak D match, TRBD1 (5 bases). The TCR comes from a boy in the first two years of life with a congenital heart defect. The CDR3 coding sequence is TGTGCCAGTAGTTTCACTCCGGGGGAAGGAGCTTTCTTT. It yields the protein CASSFTPGEGAFF.